Presented here are 6 T cell receptor beta chains from one specimen sequenced in a study of blood T cell repertoires in COVID-19. Profiling relied on immunoSEQ multiplex PCR, and the TCRdb table lists in-frame clones only, not all of them. The data hold fewer than 200,000 clones, with around four fifths observed a single time. Sequenced: peripheral blood. The origin of the receptors is a woman aged 80 or over with acute or convalescent COVID-19.

The J gene is TRBJ2-3, the V gene TRBV7-8, with D maybe TRBD2 (7 bases). V lost 3 bases and J 5 bases, leaving 15 bases between the germline ends. This CDR3 contains 15 residues. Germline CDR1 SGHVS, CDR2 FQNEAQ. The CDR3 reads CASSLDSGAGDTQYF. For the CDR3, the DNA is TGTGCCAGCAGCTTGGACAGCGGGGCTGGAGATACGCAGTATTTT. The complete variable domain, with remaining parts taken from reference TRBV7-8 and TRBJ2-3, reads GAGVSQSPRYKVAKRGQDVALRCDPISGHVSLFWYQQALGQGPEFLTYFQNEAQLDKSGLPSDRFFAERPEGSVSTLKIQRTQQEDSAVYLCASSLDSGAGDTQYFGPGTRLTVL.

This clone occurred a few times. The chain carries TRBV3-1 (or the pseudogene TRBV3-2) and TRBJ2-1; 14 positions match TRBD2. The CDR3 consists of 20 residues. Germline lookup yields CDR1 LGHDT and CDR2 YNNKEL (reference sequence). The ends lost 4 bases at V and 0 bases at J; junction bases unmatched: 11. CDR3 protein: CASSRGTSGSLASSYNEQFF. CDR3 DNA: TGTGCCAGCAGCCGCGGGACTAGCGGGAGTTTAGCGAGCTCCTACAATGAGCAGTTCTTC.

In DNA, the CDR3 is TGTGCCTGGAGTTCCAGGGCCCTGGGCAATCAGCCCCAGCATTTT. Translation: CAWSSRALGNQPQHF. The gene calls are TRBV30 and TRBJ1-5; D may be TRBD1 (5 bases). CDR1 is GTSNPN, CDR2 SVGIG, per germline (reference sequence). CDR3 length: 15 amino acids. V was cut by 2 bases and J by 2 bases, with 13 bases left in between.

This clone showed up just a few times. This sample includes further DNA sequences coding for the same CDR3. The CDR3 loop is CASSQGGGQPQHF. CDR3 in DNA: TGTGCCAGCAGCCAAGGAGGGGGTCAGCCCCAGCATTTT. The chain couples TRBV3-1 (or the pseudogene TRBV3-2) to TRBJ1-5; a weak D match, TRBD1 (6 bases). The CDR3 loop spans 13 amino acids. Germline V lookup: CDR1 LGHDT, CDR2 YNNKEL (reference sequence). Between the trimmed V and J ends, which lost 1 base and 6 bases, there was a span of 7 bases.

V is TRBV11-3 and J is TRBJ2-1; 13 positions match TRBD2. This CDR3 is 15 amino acids long. Germline-derived CDR1 and CDR2 are SGHNT and YENEEA. J lost 7 bases, V lost 5 bases, and 5 bases had no gene match. CDR3 sequence (DNA): TGTGCCAGCAGCCCAGGACTAGCGGGAGCTAATGAGCAGTTCTTC. Translating it yields CASSPGLAGANEQFF.

This clone was seen a few times. The chain carries TRBV2 and TRBJ1-4, with 7 bases matching TRBD1. The length of the CDR3 is 14 residues. The germline V gene encodes CDR1 SNHLY and CDR2 FYNNEI. The V gene end was trimmed by 9 bases and the J gene end by 7 bases; junction bases not matched to a gene: 11. The CDR3 DNA is TGTGCCAGTAAACGAACAGGGGAATCTGAAAAACTGTTTTTT. Translated, it gives CASKRTGESEKLFF.